These 15 T cell receptor beta chains originate from one sample sequenced in a study of identical twins. TCRdb fed the 5' RACE reads into MiXCR, producing one record per CDR3 protein. The table lists 200,000 to 250,000 distinct CDR3 sequences, around 6.9% of them singletons. Another study also made use of these data, one on yellow fever vaccine responses in identical twins.

Material: memory (CD45RO+) T cells sorted from blood. The receptor set was obtained from a woman younger than 30 in good health.

The table lists this clonotype with many counts. The V call is TRBV20-1, the J call TRBJ2-5; 7 positions match TRBD1. Trimming cost V 0 bases and J 5 bases; bases outside gene matches: 6. In germline, CDR1 is DFQATT, CDR2 SNEGSKA (reference sequence). This CDR3 spans 14 amino acids. CDR3 sequence reads: CSARDRGILETQYF. The CDR3 DNA reads as TGCAGTGCTAGAGACAGGGGGATACTGGAGACCCAGTACTTC.

In this sample, this clonotype turned up a few times. V and J are TRBV6-4 and TRBJ2-3; tentatively, D is TRBD1 (5 bases). V lost 4 bases, J lost 0 bases, and 11 bases lay in between. Germline V gene sequence: CDR1 MRHNA, CDR2 SNTAGT. The CDR3 is 15 residues long. CDR3 DNA sequence: TGTGCCAGCAGTGTGACAGTGGGGAGCACAGATACGCAGTATTTT. Amino acid sequence: CASSVTVGSTDTQYF.

The chain couples TRBV6-4 to TRBJ2-1; D possibly uses TRBD1 or TRBD2 (5 bases each). The CDR3 is 15 residues long. The germline gives CDR1 MRHNA, CDR2 SNTAGT. The V end lost 0 bases, the J end lost 8 bases, and 14 bases lay between the germline ends. The chain's CDR3 is CASSDSFSGRDEQFF. CDR3 nucleotide sequence: TGTGCCAGCAGTGACTCGTTTTCAGGGCGGGATGAGCAGTTCTTC.

In its sample, this clonotype was seen many times. The chain has TRBV29-1 and TRBJ2-7, with a possible D match to TRBD2 (6 bases). In germline, CDR1 is SQVTM, CDR2 ANQGSEA. The CDR3 covers 12 residues. V dropped 6 bases and J dropped 3 bases, with 12 bases sitting between them. CDR3 DNA sequence: TGCAGCGTGTGGGCCGGGGGCTACGAGCAGTACTTC. Encoded protein: CSVWAGGYEQYF.

The sample holds a few counts of this clonotype. This chain uses TRBV20-1 with TRBJ1-6, with D hard to call. The V and J ends lost 3 bases and 7 bases respectively, with 10 bases between them. The CDR3 loop spans 13 amino acids. Germline V lookup: CDR1 DFQATT, CDR2 SNEGSKA (reference sequence). The CDR3 nucleotides are TGCAGTGCTAGTTTAGGGAACAATTCACCCCTCCACTTT. This sequence encodes CSASLGNNSPLHF.

This clonotype has only a few counts. This chain connects TRBV7-9 to TRBJ2-7, with D possibly TRBD1 on 5 matching bases. The CDR3 is 15 residues long. V was cut by 3 bases and J by 3 bases, with 15 bases left in between. Germline CDR1 and CDR2: SEHNR and FQNEAQ (reference sequence). CDR3 sequence reads: CASSFNRNFGYEQYF. The CDR3 nucleotides read TGTGCCAGCAGCTTTAACAGGAATTTCGGCTACGAGCAGTACTTC. The full variable domain, completed using reference TRBV7-9 and TRBJ2-7, is DTGVSQNPRHKITKRGQNVTFRCDPISEHNRLYWYRQTLGQGPEFLTYFQNEAQLEKSRLLSDRFSAERPKGSFSTLEIQRTEQGDSAMYLCASSFNRNFGYEQYFGPGTRLTVT.

This clonotype was recorded once. The chain uses TRBV7-9 and TRBJ2-2; D tentatively reads TRBD1 or TRBD2 (5 bases each). Germline V CDR1 and CDR2: SEHNR, FQNEAQ (reference sequence). Trimming removed 1 base at V and 0 bases at J, with 12 bases between. The CDR3 length is 17 residues. CDR3 protein: CASSLGVRDPNTGELFF. The CDR3 DNA follows: TGTGCCAGCAGCTTAGGTGTCAGGGACCCGAACACCGGGGAGCTGTTTTTT.

This clonotype has just a few counts. This chain links TRBV6-4 with TRBJ2-1; D is unresolved. V was pared by 0 bases and J by 0 bases, with 15 bases between. The CDR3 contains 18 residues. Germline CDR1 MRHNA, CDR2 SNTAGT. The CDR3 nucleotides read TGTGCCAGCAGTGACTCGAATTTGATACAGAACTCCTACAATGAGCAGTTCTTC. This codes for CASSDSNLIQNSYNEQFF.

This chain connects TRBV20-1 to TRBJ2-5; perhaps TRBD1 as D (5 bases). Germline CDR1 is DFQATT and CDR2 is SNEGSKA (reference sequence). The CDR3 consists of 14 residues. V was trimmed by 6 bases and J by 3 bases, leaving 17 bases between them. CDR3 region: CSAPEQDSEETQYF. The CDR3 DNA reads TGCAGTGCCCCGGAACAGGATTCCGAAGAGACCCAGTACTTC.

This clonotype appeared a few times. This rearrangement joins TRBV20-1 to TRBJ2-3, with no clear D. V dropped 3 bases and J dropped 0 bases, with 4 bases sitting between them. The germline V gene has CDR1 DFQATT and CDR2 SNEGSKA (reference sequence). This CDR3 is 12 amino acids long. The CDR3 region has the DNA TGCAGTGCTAGGATCAGCACAGATACGCAGTATTTT. Translation gives CSARISTDTQYF.

The chain combines TRBV7-9 with TRBJ2-1, with 7 positions matching TRBD2. V lost 3 bases to trimming and J lost 0 bases; unmatched junction nucleotides: 8. CDR3 size: 17 residues. The germline gives CDR1 SEHNR, CDR2 FQNEAQ (reference sequence). The CDR3 sequence: CASSLRLALYSYNEQFF. The CDR3 nucleotides are TGTGCCAGCAGCTTGCGACTAGCCCTTTACTCCTACAATGAGCAGTTCTTC.

This clonotype was detected many times. The V gene is TRBV30, the J gene TRBJ2-7; D is undetermined. V was cut by 0 bases and J by 3 bases, with 9 bases left in between. The CDR3 sequence is 13 residues long. Germline CDR1 reads GTSNPN; CDR2 reads SVGIG (reference sequence). This CDR3 is CAWSVIEHYEQYF. CDR3 DNA: TGTGCCTGGAGTGTAATCGAGCACTACGAGCAGTACTTC.

The rearrangement uses TRBV7-2 and TRBJ2-2, with a tentative D call TRBD2 (5 bases). This CDR3 is 16 amino acids long. Germline V gene sequence: CDR1 SGHTA, CDR2 FQGNSA. Trimming removed 3 bases at V and 4 bases at J, with 15 bases between. The CDR3, as DNA: TGTGCCAGCAGCTTGCAAGGGAGCAGCAGCACCGGGGAGCTGTTTTTT. It translates to CASSLQGSSSTGELFF.

The chain is built from TRBV6-1 and TRBJ2-5, with D uncertain. CDR3 size: 17 residues. CDR1 and CDR2 from the germline V gene are MNHNS and SASEGT. Trimming left V 5 bases short and J 0 bases short, with 19 bases between. DNA of the CDR3: TGTGCCAGCAGTCCAGCCCGACTCGACCCGTACCAAGAGACCCAGTACTTC. Its protein product is CASSPARLDPYQETQYF.

V gene TRBV20-1 combines with J gene TRBJ2-3, with 8 bases matching TRBD2. The CDR3 is 15 amino acids. The germline gives CDR1 DFQATT, CDR2 SNEGSKA (reference sequence). V lost 1 base, J lost 5 bases, and 8 bases stayed unmatched. CDR3 in amino acids: CSARVSGGGVDTQYF. The CDR3 DNA reads as TGCAGTGCTAGAGTTTCGGGAGGGGGTGTAGATACGCAGTATTTT.